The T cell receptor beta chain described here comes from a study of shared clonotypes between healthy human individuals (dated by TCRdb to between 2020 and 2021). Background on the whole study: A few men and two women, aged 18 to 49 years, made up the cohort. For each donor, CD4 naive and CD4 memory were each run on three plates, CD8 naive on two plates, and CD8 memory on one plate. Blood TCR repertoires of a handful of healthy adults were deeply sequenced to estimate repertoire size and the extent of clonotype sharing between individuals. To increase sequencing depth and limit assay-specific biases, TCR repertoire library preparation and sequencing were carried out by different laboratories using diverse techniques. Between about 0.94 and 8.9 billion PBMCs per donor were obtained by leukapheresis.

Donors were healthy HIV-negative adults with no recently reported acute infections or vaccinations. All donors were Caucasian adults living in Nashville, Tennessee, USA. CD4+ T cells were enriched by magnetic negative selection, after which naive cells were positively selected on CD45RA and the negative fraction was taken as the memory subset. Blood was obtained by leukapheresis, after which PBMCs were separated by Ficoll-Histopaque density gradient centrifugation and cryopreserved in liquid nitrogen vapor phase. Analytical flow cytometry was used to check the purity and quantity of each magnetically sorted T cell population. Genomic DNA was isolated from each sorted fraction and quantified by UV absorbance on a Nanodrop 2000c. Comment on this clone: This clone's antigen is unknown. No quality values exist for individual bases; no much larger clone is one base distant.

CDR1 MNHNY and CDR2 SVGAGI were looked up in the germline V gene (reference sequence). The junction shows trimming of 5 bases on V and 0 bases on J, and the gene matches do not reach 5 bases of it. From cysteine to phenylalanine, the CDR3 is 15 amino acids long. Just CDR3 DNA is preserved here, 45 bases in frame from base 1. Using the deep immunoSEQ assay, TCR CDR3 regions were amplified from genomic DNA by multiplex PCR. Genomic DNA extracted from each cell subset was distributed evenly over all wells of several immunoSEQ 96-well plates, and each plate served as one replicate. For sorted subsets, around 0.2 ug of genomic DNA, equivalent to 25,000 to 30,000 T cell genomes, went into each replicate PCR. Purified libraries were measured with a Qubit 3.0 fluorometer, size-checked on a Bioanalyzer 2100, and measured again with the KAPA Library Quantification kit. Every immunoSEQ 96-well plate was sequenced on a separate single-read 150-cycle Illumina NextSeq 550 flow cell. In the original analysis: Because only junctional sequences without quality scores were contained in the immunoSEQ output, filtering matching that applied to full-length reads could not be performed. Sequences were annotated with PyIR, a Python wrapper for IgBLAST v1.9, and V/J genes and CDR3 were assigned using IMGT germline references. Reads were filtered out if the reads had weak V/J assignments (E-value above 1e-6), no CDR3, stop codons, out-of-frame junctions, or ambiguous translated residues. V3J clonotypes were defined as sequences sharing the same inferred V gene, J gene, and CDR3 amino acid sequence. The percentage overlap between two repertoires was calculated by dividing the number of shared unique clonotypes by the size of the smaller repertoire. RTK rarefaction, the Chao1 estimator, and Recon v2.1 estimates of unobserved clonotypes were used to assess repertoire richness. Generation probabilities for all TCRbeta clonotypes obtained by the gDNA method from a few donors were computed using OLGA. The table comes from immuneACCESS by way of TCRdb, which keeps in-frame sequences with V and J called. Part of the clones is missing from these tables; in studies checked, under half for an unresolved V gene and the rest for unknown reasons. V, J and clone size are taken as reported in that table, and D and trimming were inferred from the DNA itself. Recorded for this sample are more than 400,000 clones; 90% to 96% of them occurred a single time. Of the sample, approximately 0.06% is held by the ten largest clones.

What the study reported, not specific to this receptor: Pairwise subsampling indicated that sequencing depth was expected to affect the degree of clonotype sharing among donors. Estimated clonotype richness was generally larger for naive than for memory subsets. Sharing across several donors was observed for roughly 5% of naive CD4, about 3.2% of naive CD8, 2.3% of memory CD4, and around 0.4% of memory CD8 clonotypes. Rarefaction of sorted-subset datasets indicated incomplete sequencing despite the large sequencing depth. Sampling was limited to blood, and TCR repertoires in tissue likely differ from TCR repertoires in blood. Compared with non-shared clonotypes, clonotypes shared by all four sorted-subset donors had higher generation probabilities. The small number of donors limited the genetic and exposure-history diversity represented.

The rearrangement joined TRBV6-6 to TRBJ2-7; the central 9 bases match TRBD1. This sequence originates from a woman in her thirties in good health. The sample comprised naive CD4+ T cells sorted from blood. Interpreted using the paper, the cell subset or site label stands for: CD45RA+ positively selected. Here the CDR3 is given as CASSPGTGSSYEQYF. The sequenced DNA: TGTGCCAGCAGTCCCGGGACAGGGAGCTCCTACGAGCAGTACTTC.